This entry lists 30 T cell receptor beta chains sequenced from one sample in a study of blood T cell repertoires in COVID-19. Sequencing used immunoSEQ multiplex PCR; TCRdb keeps in-frame clones, though not all of them. This sample has 170,000 or so clones, with more than 85% found just once. The sample was peripheral blood. The receptors here all came from a man in his 60s with COVID-19, enrolled during active disease.

V and J are TRBV5-1 and TRBJ2-3; D remains unclear. This CDR3 comprises 14 residues. The germline V gene encodes CDR1 SGHRS and CDR2 YFSETQ. V was pared by 4 bases and J by 2 bases, with 11 bases between. DNA of the CDR3: TGCGCCAGCAGCCCTACTTGGGCCACAGATACGCAGTATTTT. The encoded protein is CASSPTWATDTQYF.

This sequence joins TRBV2 and TRBJ2-1; D gene uncertain. CDR3 length equals 14 residues. Trimming pared 5 bases from V and 9 bases from J, leaving 17 bases between. Germline CDR1 reads SNHLY; CDR2 reads FYNNEI. This CDR3 is CASSRIQLATEQFF. CDR3 DNA sequence: TGTGCCAGCAGTAGAATCCAACTCGCTACTGAGCAGTTCTTC.

V is TRBV5-1 and J is TRBJ2-1; tentative D call: TRBD2 (5 bases). CDR1 is SGHRS and CDR2 is YFSETQ in the germline V gene. The V end was cut by 3 bases, the J end by 8 bases, with 15 bases between. The CDR3 has 14 residues. CDR3 region: CASSWTGPEDEQFF. Here the CDR3 DNA reads TGCGCCAGCAGCTGGACTGGTCCCGAAGATGAGCAGTTCTTC.

The V gene is TRBV29-1, the J gene TRBJ1-1; possible D gene TRBD1, 5 bases. Germline CDR1 reads SQVTM; CDR2 reads ANQGSEA. The CDR3 sequence is 13 residues long. Trimming pared 6 bases from V and 4 bases from J, leaving 15 bases between. CDR3 region: CSVRGVGITEAFF. The CDR3 DNA sequence: TGCAGCGTCCGGGGGGTGGGGATCACTGAAGCTTTCTTT.

The chain employs TRBV24-1 and TRBJ1-2, with D perhaps matching TRBD1 (6 bases). Trimming pared 4 bases from V and 5 bases from J, leaving 16 bases between. CDR3 length equals 15 residues. In germline, CDR1 is KGHDR, CDR2 SFDVKD. The DNA for the CDR3 is TGTGCCACCAGTGACTCAGGGGAGCTGGGGTATGGCTACACCTTC. Amino acid sequence: CATSDSGELGYGYTF.

The table lists this clone with a few counts. CDR3 DNA sequence: TGTGCCTGGAGTGTTAACAGGGCAACTAATGAAAAACTGTTTTTT. Translating it yields CAWSVNRATNEKLFF. The V and J genes are TRBV30 and TRBJ1-4; TRBD1 is a possible D gene (6 bases). In germline, CDR1 is GTSNPN, CDR2 SVGIG (reference sequence). Trimming stripped 0 bases from V and 0 bases from J, with 8 bases between. This CDR3 contains 15 residues.

The chain couples TRBV4-3 to TRBJ2-7; 7 bases map to TRBD2. This CDR3 has 15 residues. In germline, CDR1 is LGHNA, CDR2 YSLEER. Germline trimming cut 0 bases from V and 2 bases from J; bases unmatched to any gene: 4. The CDR3 loop is CASSQDPSGPYEQYF. DNA of the CDR3: TGCGCCAGCAGCCAAGATCCTAGCGGACCCTACGAGCAGTACTTC.

The chain carries TRBV5-8 and TRBJ2-5; 7 nucleotides line up with TRBD1. Germline CDR1 and CDR2: SGHTS and YDEGEE. The CDR3 is 16 residues long. V shed 0 bases, J shed 2 bases, and the junction held 7 bases outside the gene matches. CDR3 in DNA: TGTGCCAGCAGCTTGGGCCGGGACAGAACGCAAGAGACCCAGTACTTC. Translation gives CASSLGRDRTQETQYF.

This chain joins TRBV5-8 and TRBJ1-2; D gene ambiguous. This CDR3 has 14 amino acids. Germline-derived CDR1 and CDR2 are SGHTS and YDEGEE. V lost 0 bases and J lost 4, with 10 bases in between. CDR3 DNA sequence: TGTGCCAGCAGCTTGGTACAGCTCGCCTATGGCTACACCTTC. This codes for CASSLVQLAYGYTF.

This chain uses TRBV5-8 with TRBJ1-2; D remains ambiguous. Germline V lookup: CDR1 SGHTS, CDR2 YDEGEE. V was cut by 0 bases and J by 6 bases, with 18 bases left in between. The CDR3 runs 16 residues. Here the CDR3 DNA reads TGTGCCAGCAGCTTGGACCCCCGGGGTACATGGAATGGCTACACCTTC. Translated: CASSLDPRGTWNGYTF.

The chain is built from TRBV9 and TRBJ1-3, with TRBD1 matching over 8 bases. V gave up 4 bases and J gave up 15 bases; unmatched junction bases: 18. Germline CDR1 is SGDLS and CDR2 is YYNGEE. There are 15 residues in the CDR3. The CDR3 here is CASSKYGDRPTSGYF. The CDR3 DNA reads as TGTGCCAGCAGCAAATACGGGGACAGGCCAACTTCGGGATATTTT.

The chain uses TRBV19 and TRBJ2-7, with TRBD2 matching over 7 bases. The ends lost 6 bases at V and 0 bases at J; junction bases unmatched: 8. The germline V gene has CDR1 LNHDA and CDR2 SQIVND (reference sequence). This CDR3 contains 15 residues. DNA for the CDR3: TGTGCCAGTAGACCCGAAGGGGAGGGCTCCTACGAGCAGTACTTC. Its protein is CASRPEGEGSYEQYF.

The chain is built from TRBV19 and TRBJ2-7; D possibly corresponds to TRBD2 (5 bases). The V gene's germline CDR1 is LNHDA and CDR2 SQIVND (reference sequence). The CDR3 is 14 amino acids. V lost 2 bases to trimming and J lost 3 bases, with 11 bases between them. This CDR3 is CASSINREIYEQYF. DNA of the CDR3: TGTGCCAGTAGTATAAATAGGGAGATCTACGAGCAGTACTTC.

The chain joins TRBV5-6 to TRBJ2-5; D might be TRBD1 (6 bases). V was shortened by 7 bases and J by 5 bases, with 15 bases between the two germline ends. The germline CDR1 and CDR2 sequences are SGHDT and YYEEEE. This CDR3 has 13 amino acids. CDR3 coding DNA: TGTGCCAGCCATCAGACAGGCCGGGAGACCCAGTACTTC. This codes for CASHQTGRETQYF.

The chain carries TRBV6-1 and TRBJ2-2, with 14 bases that match TRBD2. This CDR3 is built from 16 residues. Germline CDR1 is MNHNS and CDR2 is SASEGT. With V trimmed by 4 bases and J by 8 bases, 6 bases remained unmatched. The CDR3 protein is CASSAGLAGVLGELFF. The CDR3 nucleotides are TGTGCCAGCAGTGCGGGACTAGCGGGAGTACTGGGGGAGCTGTTTTTT.

This clone was seen only once. The chain employs TRBV5-1 and TRBJ2-4; 9 bases are shared with TRBD1. V lost 3 bases and J lost 7; bases outside the gene matches: 8. The CDR3 spans 15 residues. Germline CDR1 reads SGHRS; CDR2 reads YFSETQ. In nucleotides, the CDR3 is TGCGCCAGCAGCTCTCAGGGACAGGGTAGCAACATTCAGTACTTC. Amino acid sequence: CASSSQGQGSNIQYF.

This sequence joins TRBV28 and TRBJ1-2; possible D gene TRBD1, 6 bases. The CDR3 has 15 residues. Germline lookup yields CDR1 MDHEN and CDR2 SYDVKM. Between the trimmed V and J ends, which lost 5 bases and 6 bases, there was a span of 19 bases. CDR3: CASSLMPRDKNGYTF. The CDR3 DNA is TGTGCCAGCAGTCTTATGCCACGGGACAAAAATGGCTACACCTTC.

The chain's CDR3 is CASSLMRKYEQFF. CDR3 DNA sequence: TGTGCCAGCAGTTTAATGCGGAAGTATGAGCAGTTCTTC. The chain links TRBV27 to TRBJ2-1; D unresolved. Per the germline V gene, CDR1 is MNHEY and CDR2 is SMNVEV (reference sequence). V was cut by 2 bases and J by 8 bases, with 10 bases left in between. This CDR3 spans 13 amino acids.

The gene calls are TRBV19 and TRBJ2-3, with TRBD2 matching over 9 bases. Germline CDR1 reads LNHDA; CDR2 reads SQIVND (reference sequence). The J segment lost 2 bases and the V segment lost 9 bases, leaving 9 bases of the junction unmatched. The CDR3 runs to 15 residues. The CDR3 sequence: CASRLSGRVTDTQYF. CDR3 DNA sequence: TGTGCCAGCCGCCTTAGCGGGAGAGTCACAGATACGCAGTATTTT.

This chain links TRBV3-1 (or the pseudogene TRBV3-2) with TRBJ2-7, with D perhaps matching TRBD1 (5 bases). CDR1 and CDR2 from the germline V gene are LGHDT and YNNKEL (reference sequence). Trimming pared 1 base from V and 2 bases from J, leaving 9 bases between. The CDR3 runs to 14 residues. For the CDR3, the DNA is TGTGCCAGCAGCCAAGTCACAGGCACCTACGAGCAGTACTTC. Encoded protein: CASSQVTGTYEQYF.

The chain uses TRBV20-1 and TRBJ2-1, with TRBD2 identical over 9 bases. J gave up 4 bases and V 3 bases, and 7 bases lay outside the gene matches. This CDR3 has 15 amino acids. CDR1 is DFQATT and CDR2 is SNEGSKA in the germline V gene (reference sequence). The CDR3 sequence: CSASLGLAGYNEQFF. The CDR3 DNA reads TGCAGTGCTAGTCTTGGGCTAGCGGGATACAATGAGCAGTTCTTC.

CDR3 bases: TGTGCCAGTAGTAGACACTCCTCAGAAGCTTTCTTT. It translates to CASSRHSSEAFF. This chain uses TRBV19 with TRBJ1-1; D remains ambiguous. V was trimmed by 4 bases and J by 8 bases, leaving 11 bases between them. The CDR3 runs to 12 residues. Per germline, CDR1 LNHDA and CDR2 SQIVND (reference sequence).

This chain links TRBV29-1 with TRBJ1-2; TRBD1 agrees at 9 bases. The CDR3 contains 12 residues. The germline gives CDR1 SQVTM, CDR2 ANQGSEA. V was clipped by 6 bases and J by 5 bases; unmatched bases: 4. CDR3 sequence (DNA): TGCAGCGTACGACAGGGGGAGTATGGCTACACCTTC. The encoded protein is CSVRQGEYGYTF.

The CDR3 DNA is TGTGCCAGCAGCAGAGTCCCGACGGGGGTCGGTAATTCACCCCTCCACTTT. This sequence encodes CASSRVPTGVGNSPLHF. The rearrangement joins TRBV7-2 to TRBJ1-6; D might be TRBD1 (5 bases). V dropped 5 bases and J dropped 6 bases, with 20 bases sitting between them. The CDR3 is 17 residues long. Germline V lookup: CDR1 SGHTA, CDR2 FQGNSA.

This sequence joins TRBV12-3 or TRBV12-4 and TRBJ2-2; TRBD1 is a possible D gene (6 bases). CDR3 length: 13 residues. Trimming removed 6 bases from V and 5 bases from J, with 10 bases in between. The CDR3 coding sequence is TGTGCCAGCAGACCTGGACAGACCGGGGAGCTGTTTTTT. Translation gives CASRPGQTGELFF.

This clone was observed a single time. This chain uses TRBV6-5 with TRBJ2-7; 8 nucleotides line up with TRBD1. The length of the CDR3 is 15 residues. The germline V gene has CDR1 MNHEY and CDR2 SVGAGI. The V and J ends lost 2 bases and 5 bases, in that order; junction bases with no gene match: 8. CDR3 sequence reads: CASSYSDRGFHEQYF. Written as DNA, the CDR3 is TGTGCCAGCAGTTACAGTGACAGGGGCTTCCACGAGCAGTACTTC.

The J gene is TRBJ2-2, the V gene TRBV6-5; TRBD2 is a possible D gene (6 bases). Germline CDR1 MNHEY, CDR2 SVGAGI. The CDR3 consists of 15 residues. Trimming took off 1 base at V and 4 bases at J, with 10 bases between the two ends. In DNA, the CDR3 is TGTGCCAGCAGTTACTTGGCTAGCGCCACCGGGGAGCTGTTTTTT. It encodes CASSYLASATGELFF.

J is TRBJ2-1 and V is TRBV19; TRBD2 matches at 7 bases. The CDR3 is made up of 14 amino acids. CDR1 is LNHDA, CDR2 SQIVND, per germline (reference sequence). J was trimmed by 9 bases and V by 7 bases; bases with no gene match: 12. CDR3 loop: CASIQRGYGGEQFF. Here the CDR3 DNA reads TGTGCCAGTATCCAGCGGGGCTATGGGGGTGAGCAGTTCTTC.

The chain joins TRBV12-3 or TRBV12-4 to TRBJ2-2; possibly TRBD2 for D (6 bases). The CDR3 runs 13 residues. Trimming pared 3 bases from V and 5 bases from J, leaving 7 bases between. CDR3 region: CASSFSGTGELFF. The CDR3 region has the DNA TGTGCCAGCAGTTTCAGCGGGACCGGGGAGCTGTTTTTT.

Only one count was recorded for this clone. J is TRBJ1-1 and V is TRBV3-1 (or the pseudogene TRBV3-2); D is perhaps TRBD1 (6 bases). CDR1 and CDR2 from the germline V gene are LGHDT and YNNKEL (reference sequence). V was pared by 4 bases and J by 0 bases, with 12 bases between. The CDR3 consists of 15 residues. CDR3 amino acids: CASSPWDTLNTEAFF. CDR3 in DNA: TGTGCCAGCAGCCCTTGGGACACCCTGAACACTGAAGCTTTCTTT.